The rows below give T cell receptor beta chains drawn from one sample of a study of human T cells and chemical hapten exposure. MiXCR was run by TCRdb on the RACE reads, yielding one entry per CDR3 protein. The sample consists of roughly 380,000 distinct CDR3 sequences, around 5% of them appearing once. Sequenced here: whole blood, sampled in connection with sensitization to the hapten diphenylcyclopropenone (DPC). The source of these receptors is a woman aged 50 to 60 with alopecia areata. Some clones in this sample may be carry-over from other donors' samples. CDR3s leave out the opening cysteine and the closing phenylalanine or tryptophan. Only some rows state a clone size, as once, few, many or a class for expanded clones.

length,size,V,J,CDR3
15,many,TRBV7-2,TRBJ2-3,ASSASSGRAGTDTQY
12,NA,TRBV5-6,TRBJ2-7,ASSFRHLAYEQY
10,NA,TRBV29-1,TRBJ2-7,SAQSSSYEQY
13,many,TRBV5-4,TRBJ1-1,ASSFRGALNTEAF
14,NA,TRBV7-9,TRBJ2-7,ASSADRDFRSYEQY
12,NA,TRBV12-3/TRBV12-4,TRBJ2-5,ASSLYRGEETQY
14,many,TRBV4-1,TRBJ2-3,ASSFRLAGSTDTQY
14,many,TRBV4-1,TRBJ2-2,ASSQERGTNTGELF
14,NA,TRBV7-9,TRBJ2-5,ASSFPTSGGQETQY
10,many,TRBV3-1,TRBJ2-7,ASSQTSDKQY
12,many,TRBV5-1,TRBJ2-3,ASSSWTGTDTQY
11,NA,TRBV9,TRBJ2-7,ASGREDGYEQY
10,many,TRBV29-1,TRBJ1-5,SVGGSNQPQH
13,few,TRBV12-3/TRBV12-4,TRBJ1-5,ASSLAGGFNQPQH
14,NA,TRBV27,TRBJ2-6,ASSQGDRAGANVLT
11,NA,TRBV20-1,TRBJ1-2,SASTNQGYGYT
11,NA,TRBV29-1,TRBJ2-3,SVVYGLTDTQY
12,many,TRBV10-3,TRBJ2-1,AISDPLAANEQF
13,many,TRBV7-9,TRBJ2-5,ASSSPVGRKETQY
12,many,TRBV29-1,TRBJ2-1,SVPGPGSYNEQF
15,NA,TRBV27,TRBJ2-6,ASSLGTVVSGANVLT
11,few,TRBV5-6,TRBJ2-5,ASSLDHEETQY
10,many,TRBV12-3/TRBV12-4,TRBJ1-4,ASSPREEKLF
13,NA,TRBV11-2,TRBJ2-1,ASSFPGTGANEQF
11,many,TRBV7-9,TRBJ1-1,ASRSQSNTEAF
11,NA,TRBV20-1,TRBJ1-2,SASRDPYYGYT
13,many,TRBV5-1,TRBJ2-2,ASSFQDAGTGELF
11,NA,TRBV11-1,TRBJ2-2,ASSRQSAGELF
13,few,TRBV15,TRBJ2-7,ATSRGTSGSYEQY
12,many,TRBV10-3,TRBJ1-5,AISADGGNQPQH
13,many,TRBV24-1,TRBJ2-1,ATSAVLSGRGEQF
11,few,TRBV12-3/TRBV12-4,TRBJ1-1,ASTLRDSTEAF
13,NA,TRBV19,TRBJ2-6,ASTPGGYGANVLT
14,many,TRBV19,TRBJ2-1,ASSIALASSYNEQF
11,few,TRBV7-9,TRBJ2-7,ASTAGTGDEQY
13,NA,TRBV12-3/TRBV12-4,TRBJ2-7,ASSLVGTVSYEQY
11,many,TRBV6-2/TRBV6-3,TRBJ1-2,ASSWDSNYGYT
11,many,TRBV28,TRBJ1-2,ASLPADNYGYT
12,many,TRBV28,TRBJ2-1,ASSYRQNYNEQF
11,many,TRBV5-6,TRBJ1-5,ASSRDRNQPQH
13,NA,TRBV12-3/TRBV12-4,TRBJ1-5,ASSLAAYSNQPQH
15,NA,TRBV12-3/TRBV12-4,TRBJ2-3,ASSLNIGGAQTDTQY
14,NA,TRBV9,TRBJ2-1,ASSAPGGKSYNEQF
12,many,TRBV7-8,TRBJ1-4,ASSPTERDEKLF
10,few,TRBV27,TRBJ2-3,ASSPQRGTQY
12,many,TRBV7-9,TRBJ2-7,ASSPTLKGPEQY
14,many,TRBV5-1,TRBJ2-3,ASSVATSPETDTQY
12,many,TRBV6-5,TRBJ1-1,ASSYDPLLLILF
13,many,TRBV28,TRBJ1-1,ASSTASGPEVEAF
16,NA,TRBV12-3/TRBV12-4,TRBJ2-5,ASSLALMEGLVQGTQY
11,few,TRBV5-5,TRBJ1-5,ASSTRQGLGQH
12,many,TRBV29-1,TRBJ1-4,SVDGGRGNEKLF
13,NA,TRBV12-3/TRBV12-4,TRBJ1-2,ASKIGGGLDYGYT
12,few,TRBV29-1,TRBJ2-3,SVEAGQGVYTQY